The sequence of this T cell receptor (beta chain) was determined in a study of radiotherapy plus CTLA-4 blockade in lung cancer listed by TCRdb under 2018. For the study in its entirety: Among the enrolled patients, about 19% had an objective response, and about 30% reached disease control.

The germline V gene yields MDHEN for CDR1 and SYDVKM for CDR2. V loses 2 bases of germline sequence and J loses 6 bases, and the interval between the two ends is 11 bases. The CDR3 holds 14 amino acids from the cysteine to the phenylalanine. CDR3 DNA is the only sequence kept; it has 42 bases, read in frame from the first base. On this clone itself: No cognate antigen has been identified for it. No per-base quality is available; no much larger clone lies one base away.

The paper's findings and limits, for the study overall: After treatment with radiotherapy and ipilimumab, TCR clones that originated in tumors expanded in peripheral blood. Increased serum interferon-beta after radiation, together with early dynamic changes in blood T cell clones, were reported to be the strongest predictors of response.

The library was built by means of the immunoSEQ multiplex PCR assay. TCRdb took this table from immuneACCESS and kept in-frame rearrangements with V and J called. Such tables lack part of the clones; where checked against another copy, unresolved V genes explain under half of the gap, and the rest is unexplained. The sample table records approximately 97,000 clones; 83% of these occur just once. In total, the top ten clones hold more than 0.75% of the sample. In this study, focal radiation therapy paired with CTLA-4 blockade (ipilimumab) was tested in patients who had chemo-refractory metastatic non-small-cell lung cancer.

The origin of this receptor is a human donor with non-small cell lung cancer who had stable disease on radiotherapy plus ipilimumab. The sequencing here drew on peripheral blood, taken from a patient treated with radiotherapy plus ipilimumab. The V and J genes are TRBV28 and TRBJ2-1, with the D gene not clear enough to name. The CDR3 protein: CASSLTPPSNEQFF. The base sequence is TGTGCCAGCAGTTTAACCCCTCCTTCCAATGAGCAGTTCTTC.